These 10 T cell receptor beta chains were sequenced from one sample in a study of vaccination and CD4 T cells after COVID-19. Their recognized antigens are unknown. Treatment given: approximately nine-day PBMC culture with coronavirus spike peptide pools or control peptides (ViraFEST assay). Scientists ran DNA taken from cultured CD4+ T cells through the Oncomine TCR Beta short-read assay for sequencing. TCRdb recomputed calls from the PCR reads with MiXCR, one row per CDR3 protein. The data show 15,000 to 20,000 distinct CDR3 sequences, 35% to 45% seen once. The sample in question was CD4+ T cells from blood, cultured in vitro, obtained before SARS-CoV-2 vaccination. The source is a human donor who received a COVID-19 vaccine.

The J gene is TRBJ1-2, the V gene TRBV6-1; 8 bases are shared with TRBD1. Germline V gives CDR1 MNHNS, CDR2 SASEGT. V gave up 2 bases and J gave up 7 bases; unmatched junction bases: 9. The CDR3 sequence is 15 residues long. Here the CDR3 DNA reads TGTGCCAGCAGTGAATATGGCCAGGGGGCCGCTGGCTACACCTTC. This translates into CASSEYGQGAAGYTF.

This clonotype was recorded a few times. The chain has TRBV29-1 and TRBJ2-3; 8 bases are shared with TRBD2. Losses at the gene ends were 4 bases for V and 0 bases for J; bases not matched to a gene: 9. The length of the CDR3 is 16 residues. Germline CDR1 is SQVTM and CDR2 is ANQGSEA. CDR3 sequence (DNA): TGCAGCGTTGCCGGGTTAGCGGGGACAAGCACAGATACGCAGTATTTT. Translating it yields CSVAGLAGTSTDTQYF.

This chain connects TRBV6-5 to TRBJ1-6; 10 positions agree with TRBD1. The ends lost 4 bases at V and 8 bases at J; junction bases unmatched: 8. The CDR3 covers 16 residues. CDR1 MNHEY and CDR2 SVGAGI come from the germline V gene. The CDR3 DNA sequence: TGTGCCAGCAGTTCACGGGACAGGGGACTGGATTCACCCCTCCACTTT. Amino acid sequence: CASSSRDRGLDSPLHF.

The chain has TRBV7-2 and TRBJ2-7; 7 nucleotides line up with TRBD2. The CDR3 is 14 amino acids. J lost 0 bases, V lost 5 bases, and 4 bases had no gene match. Germline values: CDR1 SGHTA, CDR2 FQGNSA. Written as DNA, the CDR3 is TGTGCCAGCAGCCGTAGCGGGTCCTCCTACGAGCAGTACTTC. Its protein product is CASSRSGSSYEQYF.

By sample fraction, this clonotype is large (0.1 to 1%). The chain couples TRBV6-1 to TRBJ2-2; tentative D call: TRBD1 (5 bases). Trimming removed 2 bases from V and 6 bases from J, with 13 bases in between. This CDR3 comprises 15 residues. Germline lookup yields CDR1 MNHNS and CDR2 SASEGT. In DNA form, the CDR3 reads TGTGCCAGCAGTGAACAGGGTCAAGGGGCCGGGGAGCTGTTTTTT. Translated: CASSEQGQGAGELFF.

A few counts support this clonotype. The rearrangement links TRBV7-9 to TRBJ1-1, with D maybe TRBD1 (6 bases). Germline values: CDR1 SEHNR, CDR2 FQNEAQ (reference sequence). The V gene lost 5 bases and the J gene lost 2 bases, with 15 bases spanning the gap. The length of the CDR3 is 15 residues. The DNA for the CDR3 is TGTGCCAGCAGCCATCCAGGGGATCCCAACACTGAAGCTTTCTTT. Translated, it gives CASSHPGDPNTEAFF.

Worth noting for this clonotype: Since the CDR3 does not end with the conserved phenylalanine or tryptophan, this likely comes from a read error. This sequence joins TRBV20-1 and TRBJ2-5; 12 bases are a match to TRBD2. Germline CDR1 reads DFQATT; CDR2 reads SNEGSKA (reference sequence). CDR3 length equals 18 residues. J lost 1 base, V lost 1 base, and 10 bases had no gene match. The CDR3 region is CSARAAGLAGFSQETQYL. CDR3 DNA sequence: TGCAGTGCTAGAGCTGCGGGACTAGCGGGTTTTTCCCAAGAGACCCAGTACCTC.

This clonotype came up a few times. The chain is built from TRBV7-2 and TRBJ1-2; 8 bases match TRBD1. This CDR3 spans 16 amino acids. Trimming took 9 bases from V and 4 from J; bases not matched to a gene: 16. Germline V gene lookup returns CDR1 SGHTA and CDR2 FQGNSA. The CDR3 DNA sequence: TGTGCCAGTGGTGGACAGGGATTGACGTGGGGCTATGGCTACACCTTC. Amino acid sequence: CASGGQGLTWGYGYTF.

The V and J genes are TRBV7-6 and TRBJ1-5; 9 bases agree with TRBD1. This CDR3 region has 17 residues. Trimming cost V 5 bases and J 2 bases; bases outside gene matches: 10. Germline V CDR1 and CDR2: SGHVS, FNYEAQ. DNA for the CDR3: TGTGCCAGCAGCCGTCCCGGGACAGGGATCGGCAATCAGCCCCAGCATTTT. Amino acid sequence: CASSRPGTGIGNQPQHF.

This sequence joins TRBV14 and TRBJ1-1; D ambiguous. This CDR3 comprises 13 residues. The V gene lost 4 bases and the J gene lost 1 base, with 7 bases spanning the gap. Germline loops: CDR1 SGHDN, CDR2 FVKESK. The CDR3 protein is CASSLIENTEAFF. Here the CDR3 DNA reads TGTGCCAGCAGCCTGATCGAGAACACTGAAGCTTTCTTT.